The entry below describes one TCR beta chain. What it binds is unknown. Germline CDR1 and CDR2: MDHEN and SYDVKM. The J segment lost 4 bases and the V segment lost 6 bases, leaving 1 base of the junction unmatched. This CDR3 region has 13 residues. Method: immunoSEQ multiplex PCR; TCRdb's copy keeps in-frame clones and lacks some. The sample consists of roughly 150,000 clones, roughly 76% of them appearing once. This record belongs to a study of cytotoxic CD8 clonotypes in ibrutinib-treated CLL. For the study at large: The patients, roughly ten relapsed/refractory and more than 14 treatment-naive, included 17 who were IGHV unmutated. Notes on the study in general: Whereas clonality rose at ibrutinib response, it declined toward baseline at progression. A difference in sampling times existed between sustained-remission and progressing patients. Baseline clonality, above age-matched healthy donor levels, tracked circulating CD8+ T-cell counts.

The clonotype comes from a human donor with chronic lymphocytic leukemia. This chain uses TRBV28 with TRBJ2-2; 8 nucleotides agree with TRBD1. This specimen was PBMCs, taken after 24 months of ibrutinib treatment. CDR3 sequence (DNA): TGTGCCAGCAGGCAGGGGGCCACCGGGGAGCTGTTTTTT. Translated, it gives CASRQGATGELFF. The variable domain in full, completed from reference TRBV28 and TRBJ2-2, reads DVKVTQSSRYLVKRTGEKVFLECVQDMDHENMFWYRQDPGLGLRLIYFSYDVKMKEKGDIPEGYSVSREKKERFSLILESASTNQTSMYLCASRQGATGELFFGEGSRLTVL.